A single sample is the source of the 16 T cell receptor beta chains below, sequenced in a study of human T cells and chemical hapten exposure. Time point here: pre-sensitization, week 0. Documented treatment: therapeutic diphenylcyclopropenone sensitization with weekly scalp DPC. TCRdb re-called the RACE reads with MiXCR, one entry per CDR3 protein. The sample lists over 300,000 distinct CDR3 sequences, about 5.1% occurring once. Sequencing used whole blood, obtained in connection with sensitization to the hapten diphenylcyclopropenone (DPC). The receptor source for this set is a woman between 50 and 59 years old with alopecia areata. Some clones in this sample may be carry-over from other donors' samples.

This clonotype was observed many times. The rearrangement links TRBV29-1 to TRBJ2-7, with unresolved D. The germline V gene encodes CDR1 SQVTM and CDR2 ANQGSEA. Trimming left V 1 base short and J 3 bases short, with 7 bases between. The CDR3 length is 12 residues. This chain's CDR3 is CSVEGAGYEQYF. As DNA, the CDR3 is TGCAGCGTTGAAGGGGCCGGCTACGAGCAGTACTTC.

The J gene is TRBJ2-3, the V gene TRBV7-8; D is perhaps TRBD1 (7 bases). Per germline, CDR1 SGHVS and CDR2 FQNEAQ. V lost 1 base to trimming and J lost 4 bases, with 12 bases between them. The CDR3 contains 15 residues. This CDR3 is CASSLVGGGPDTQYF. In DNA form, the CDR3 reads TGTGCCAGCAGCTTAGTCGGAGGGGGCCCAGATACGCAGTATTTT.

In its sample, this clonotype was seen many times. The rearrangement uses TRBV7-6 and TRBJ2-1; 8 bases align to TRBD1. The CDR3 spans 15 residues. Germline CDR1 and CDR2: SGHVS and FNYEAQ. The J segment lost 12 bases and the V segment lost 4 bases, leaving 14 bases of the junction unmatched. This CDR3 is CASSSGQGLARGQFF. The CDR3, as DNA: TGTGCCAGCAGCTCAGGACAGGGCCTGGCCCGGGGGCAGTTCTTC. The full variable domain, its missing parts supplied by reference TRBV7-6 and TRBJ2-1, is GAGVSQSPRYKVTKRGQDVALRCDPISGHVSLYWYRQALGQGPEFLTYFNYEAQQDKSGLPNDRFSAERPEGSISTLTIQRTEQRDSAMYRCASSSGQGLARGQFFGPGTRLTVL.

This clonotype has more than one count but fewer than ten. This chain connects TRBV7-6 to TRBJ2-1, with 8 nucleotides matching TRBD2. Germline V lookup: CDR1 SGHVS, CDR2 FNYEAQ. CDR3 length: 13 residues. Trimming took 2 bases from V and 10 from J; bases not matched to a gene: 4. CDR3 sequence reads: CASSLTTSEEQFF. In DNA, the CDR3 is TGTGCCAGCAGCTTAACGACTAGCGAAGAGCAGTTCTTC.

This clonotype was observed many times. The chain recombines TRBV7-9 with TRBJ1-4; D uncertain. The length of the CDR3 is 11 residues. The V end was cut by 5 bases, the J end by 8 bases, with 6 bases between. CDR1 is SEHNR, CDR2 FQNEAQ, per germline (reference sequence). The CDR3 region has the DNA TGTGCCAGCAGCGCCAGGGAAAAACTGTTTTTT. This codes for CASSAREKLFF.

The chain joins TRBV12-3 or TRBV12-4 to TRBJ1-4, with D perhaps TRBD1 (5 bases). The CDR3 length is 15 residues. With 5 bases removed from V and 0 bases from J, the gap between germline ends came to 10 bases. CDR3 DNA sequence: TGTGCCAGCAGTCTACAGGCAGCAACTAATGAAAAACTGTTTTTT. Translated: CASSLQAATNEKLFF.

This clonotype showed up many times. The CDR3 protein is CASRMGTTPYEQYF. CDR3 nucleotides: TGTGCCAGCCGGATGGGGACTACACCCTACGAGCAGTACTTC. The gene calls are TRBV12-3 or TRBV12-4 and TRBJ2-7, with TRBD2 identical over 7 bases. This CDR3 has 14 amino acids. The ends lost 8 bases at V and 2 bases at J; junction bases unmatched: 9.

This clonotype was observed many times. V is TRBV28 and J is TRBJ1-2; a weak D match, TRBD1 (5 bases). Trimming stripped 4 bases from V and 4 bases from J, with 13 bases between. CDR3 size: 14 residues. Germline assignment: CDR1 MDHEN and CDR2 SYDVKM. CDR3 in amino acids: CASSSGTWPYGYTF. The CDR3 DNA is TGTGCCAGCAGTTCTGGGACCTGGCCCTATGGCTACACCTTC.

The gene calls are TRBV6-5 and TRBJ1-1, with D possibly being TRBD1 (5 bases). Per germline, CDR1 MNHEY and CDR2 SVGAGI. This CDR3 comprises 14 residues. Trimming removed 6 bases from V and 1 base from J, with 12 bases in between. Here the CDR3 DNA reads TGTGCCAGCAGGAAAACAGGAGCGAACACTGAAGCTTTCTTT. Translated, it gives CASRKTGANTEAFF.

This clonotype was counted at least ten times. The V call is TRBV28, the J call TRBJ2-1; 8 nucleotides line up with TRBD2. CDR1 and CDR2 from the germline V gene are MDHEN and SYDVKM. The CDR3 loop spans 16 amino acids. The V and J ends lost 6 bases and 8 bases, in that order; junction bases with no gene match: 15. The CDR3 region has the DNA TGTGCCAGCAGACCATGGGGACTAGGGGAGAACCATGAGCAGTTCTTC. Encoded protein: CASRPWGLGENHEQFF.

In its sample, this clonotype was seen many times. This chain links TRBV10-3 with TRBJ2-7; D gene uncertain. The CDR3 sequence is 14 residues long. CDR1 and CDR2 (germline): ENHRY, SYGVKD. The V end lost 2 bases, the J end lost 6 bases, and 14 bases lay between the germline ends. The CDR3 coding sequence is TGTGCCATCAGTGAGACCCGTGCTGCGAGCGAGCAGTACTTC. The encoded protein is CAISETRAASEQYF.

In this sample, this clonotype turned up many times. The gene calls are TRBV11-3 and TRBJ2-3; no firm D call. This CDR3 contains 13 residues. CDR1 SGHNT and CDR2 YENEEA come from the germline V gene. The V end was cut by 3 bases, the J end by 7 bases, with 11 bases between. As DNA, the CDR3 is TGTGCCAGCAGCTTGGATGCCAAGAATACGCAGTATTTT. The encoded protein is CASSLDAKNTQYF.

This clonotype was seen more than once but under ten times. The chain has TRBV10-3 and TRBJ1-1; D uncertain. The CDR3 length is 14 residues. Between the trimmed V and J ends, which lost 4 bases and 0 bases, there was a span of 9 bases. Germline-derived CDR1 and CDR2 are ENHRY and SYGVKD. The CDR3 DNA is TGTGCCATCAGTGGGACGGCCTTGAACACTGAAGCTTTCTTT. Residues: CAISGTALNTEAFF.

J is TRBJ1-6 and V is TRBV3-1, with D uncertain. CDR1 is LGHDT, CDR2 YNNKEL, per germline (reference sequence). With 4 bases removed from V and 0 bases from J, the gap between germline ends came to 10 bases. This CDR3 is built from 16 residues. CDR3 nucleotides: TGTGCCAGCAGCCCGTCAATGAGCTCCTATAATTCACCCCTCCACTTT. Its translation: CASSPSMSSYNSPLHF.

This clonotype was observed at least ten times. The rearrangement joins TRBV5-1 to TRBJ2-7; D perhaps matches TRBD2 (5 bases). Germline V CDR1 and CDR2: SGHRS, YFSETQ. The CDR3 is 12 amino acids. Trimming pared 1 base from V and 5 bases from J, leaving 7 bases between. CDR3 bases: TGCGCCAGCAGCTTGAACGGGAACGAGCAGTACTTC. Translating gives CASSLNGNEQYF. The entire variable domain, with the rest obtained from reference TRBV5-1 and TRBJ2-7, is as follows: KAGVTQTPRYLIKTRGQQVTLSCSPISGHRSVSWYQQTPGQGLQFLFEYFSETQRNKGNFPGRFSGRQFSNSRSEMNVSTLELGDSALYLCASSLNGNEQYFGPGTRLTVT.

This clonotype turned up a few times. The chain employs TRBV27 and TRBJ2-7; the D is unclear. In germline, CDR1 is MNHEY, CDR2 SMNVEV (reference sequence). V gave up 8 bases and J gave up 3 bases, with 5 bases separating them. The CDR3 spans 10 residues. CDR3 nucleotide sequence: TGTGCCAGCCCAAGCTACGAGCAGTACTTC. Its protein is CASPSYEQYF.